Presented here are 13 T cell receptor beta chains from one specimen sequenced in a study of blood T cell repertoires in COVID-19. TCRdb's copy holds only in-frame clones and misses some; the assay was immunoSEQ multiplex PCR. This sample carries about 260,000 clones, less than 90% of them seen once, and the ten largest clones take about an eighth. Input material: peripheral blood. The receptors derive from a human donor in a cohort sampled during active COVID-19.

This clone was counted between two and nine times. The rearrangement links TRBV21-1 to TRBJ2-2; TRBD2 was called by the table and not checked on the DNA. TRBV21-1 is assigned pseudogene status. The CDR3 runs 19 residues. CDR3 sequence reads: CASSRGGLAGAGWPGELFF. As DNA, the CDR3 is TGTGCCAGCAGCCGTGGGGGACTAGCGGGCGCCGGGTGGCCGGGGGAGCTGTTTTTT.

The chain joins TRBV6-6 to TRBJ2-3, with TRBD2 as a possible D gene (7 bases). Trimming pared 6 bases from V and 4 bases from J, leaving 14 bases between. CDR1 MNHNY and CDR2 SVGAGI come from the germline V gene (reference sequence). This CDR3 comprises 14 residues. The CDR3 sequence: CASRQGLMADTQYF. CDR3 coding DNA: TGTGCCAGCAGACAGGGACTAATGGCAGATACGCAGTATTTT.

A few counts support this clone. The genes are TRBV19 and TRBJ2-5, with D possibly being TRBD2 (5 bases). In germline, CDR1 is LNHDA, CDR2 SQIVND (reference sequence). The CDR3 length is 18 residues. The V end was cut by 2 bases, the J end by 5 bases, with 24 bases between. The CDR3 spells CASSIKGTGMDGWETQYF. The CDR3 DNA sequence: TGTGCCAGTAGTATAAAGGGAACGGGAATGGATGGGTGGGAGACCCAGTACTTC.

This clone was seen just once. The rearrangement joins TRBV6-5 to TRBJ1-5; D gene uncertain. The CDR3 contains 15 residues. The germline V and J ends were trimmed by 7 bases and 6 bases, with 19 bases remaining between them. CDR1 is MNHEY, CDR2 SVGAGI, per germline. CDR3 region: CASIESNGAGQPQHF. Written as DNA, the CDR3 is TGTGCCAGCATCGAATCTAACGGTGCGGGTCAGCCCCAGCATTTT.

The chain combines TRBV5-1 with TRBJ2-1; 10 bases are a match to TRBD2. Germline values: CDR1 SGHRS, CDR2 YFSETQ. Trimming took 3 bases from V and 7 from J; bases not matched to a gene: 10. CDR3 length: 16 residues. CDR3 loop: CASSWGNSGRRNEQFF. CDR3 DNA sequence: TGCGCCAGCAGCTGGGGGAATAGCGGGAGGAGAAATGAGCAGTTCTTC.

This chain joins TRBV27 and TRBJ2-1; 10 nucleotides match TRBD2. Trimming removed 5 bases from V and 7 bases from J; junction bases left unmatched: 5. The CDR3 sequence is 14 residues long. Per germline, CDR1 MNHEY and CDR2 SMNVEV (reference sequence). As DNA, the CDR3 is TGTGCCAGCAGTCAGCGGGAGGGCCGGAATGAGCAGTTCTTC. It translates to CASSQREGRNEQFF.

The rearrangement uses TRBV19 and TRBJ2-7; weak D call: TRBD2 (6 bases). The V end was cut by 5 bases, the J end by 7 bases, with 18 bases between. Germline V gene data show CDR1 as LNHDA and CDR2 as SQIVND (reference sequence). There are 14 residues in the CDR3. The CDR3 DNA is TGTGCCAGTAGTCCGGGAGCCCCTTCAGGGGAGCAGTACTTC. It specifies CASSPGAPSGEQYF. Filled out from reference TRBV19 and TRBJ2-7, the complete variable domain reads DGGITQSPKYLFRKEGQNVTLSCEQNLNHDAMYWYRQDPGQGLRLIYYSQIVNDFQKGDIAEGYSVSREKKESFPLTVTSAQKNPTAFYLCASSPGAPSGEQYFGPGTRLTVT.

The CDR3 sequence is CASSLVGLADYEQYF. The DNA of the CDR3 is TGTGCCAGCAGCCTAGTGGGACTAGCGGACTACGAGCAGTACTTC. The rearrangement joins TRBV7-9 to TRBJ2-7, with 11 bases fitting TRBD2. The germline V gene has CDR1 SEHNR and CDR2 FQNEAQ (reference sequence). The J segment lost 3 bases and the V segment lost 5 bases, leaving 6 bases of the junction unmatched. This CDR3 spans 15 amino acids.

This chain uses TRBV28 with TRBJ2-7, with 11 bases aligning to TRBD1. Unmatched junction bases numbered 7, after V lost 6 bases and J lost 6 bases. Per germline, CDR1 MDHEN and CDR2 SYDVKM. This CDR3 region has 14 residues. The CDR3 region has the DNA TGTGCCAGCAGCCTTGGACAGGGGGCCCGCGAGCAGTACTTC. Amino acid sequence: CASSLGQGAREQYF.

The V call is TRBV27, the J call TRBJ1-2; TRBD1 might be the D (5 bases). This CDR3 is 13 amino acids long. The V gene lost 3 bases and the J gene lost 4 bases, with 9 bases spanning the gap. Germline CDR1 reads MNHEY; CDR2 reads SMNVEV (reference sequence). CDR3 residues: CASSFLGGYGYTF. The CDR3 DNA reads as TGTGCCAGCAGTTTCTTGGGGGGCTATGGCTACACCTTC.

The chain couples TRBV28 to TRBJ2-4, with 7 bases lining up with TRBD1. Trimming at V came to 5 bases and at J to 4 bases, leaving 14 bases not matched to a gene. The germline CDR1 and CDR2 sequences are MDHEN and SYDVKM. The CDR3 totals 17 residues. DNA for the CDR3: TGTGCCAGCAGTCTATACTCCGGAGGACAGGCTAAAAACATTCAGTACTTC. Translation gives CASSLYSGGQAKNIQYF.

In this sample, this clone turned up a few times. The chain recombines TRBV25-1 with TRBJ2-7; D is possibly TRBD1 (6 bases). Between the trimmed V and J ends, which lost 6 bases and 2 bases, there was a span of 8 bases. The CDR3 runs 12 residues. In germline, CDR1 is MGHDK, CDR2 SYGVNS. The CDR3 region is CASRDSTYEQYF. The CDR3 DNA sequence: TGTGCCAGCAGGGACAGCACCTACGAGCAGTACTTC.

The V and J genes are TRBV27 and TRBJ1-1, with D uncertain. This CDR3 contains 14 residues. Germline CDR1 MNHEY, CDR2 SMNVEV (reference sequence). V lost 2 bases and J lost 0, with 7 bases in between. CDR3: CASSLAGMNTEAFF. The CDR3 DNA reads TGTGCCAGCAGTTTAGCAGGCATGAACACTGAAGCTTTCTTT.